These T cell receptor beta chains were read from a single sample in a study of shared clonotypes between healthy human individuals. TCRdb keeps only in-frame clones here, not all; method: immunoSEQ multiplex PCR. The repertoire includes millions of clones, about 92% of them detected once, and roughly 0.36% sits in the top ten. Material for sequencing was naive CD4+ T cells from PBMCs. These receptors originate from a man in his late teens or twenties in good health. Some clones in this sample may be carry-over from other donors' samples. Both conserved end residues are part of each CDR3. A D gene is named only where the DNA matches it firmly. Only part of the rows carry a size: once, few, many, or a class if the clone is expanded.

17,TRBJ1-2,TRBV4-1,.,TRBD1,CASSQDPRTGNLYGYTF,TGCGCCAGCAGCCAAGACCCCCGGACAGGGAATCTTTATGGCTACACCTTC
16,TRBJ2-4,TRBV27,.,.,CASTTLWPGAKNIQYF,TGTGCCAGCACGACCCTTTGGCCCGGGGCCAAAAACATTCAGTACTTC
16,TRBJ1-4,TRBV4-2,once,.,CASSPGQTATNEKLFF,TGTGCCAGCAGCCCCGGACAGACTGCAACTAATGAAAAACTGTTTTTT
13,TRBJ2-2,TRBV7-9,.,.,CASSPTTGRELFF,TGTGCCAGCAGCCCCACCACCGGCCGGGAGCTGTTTTTT
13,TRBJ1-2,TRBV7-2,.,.,CASSLLREDGYTF,TGTGCCAGCAGCTTACTTCGGGAGGATGGCTACACCTTC
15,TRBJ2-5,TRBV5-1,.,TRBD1,CASSLGTGGRETQYF,TGCGCCAGCAGCTTGGGGACAGGGGGTCGGGAGACCCAGTACTTC
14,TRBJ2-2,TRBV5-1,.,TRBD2,CAVRGRLDTGELFF,TGCGCCGTCCGCGGGAGACTAGACACCGGGGAGCTGTTTTTT
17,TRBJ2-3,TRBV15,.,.,CATSRLPGRVQADTQYF,TGTGCCACCAGCAGACTCCCTGGGCGGGTCCAGGCAGATACGCAGTATTTT
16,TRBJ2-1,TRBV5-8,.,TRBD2,CASSRIAGQTRNEQFF,TGTGCCAGCAGCCGGATAGCGGGGCAGACAAGAAATGAGCAGTTCTTC
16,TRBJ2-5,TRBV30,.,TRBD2,CAWSVGSGRVQETQYF,TGTGCCTGGAGTGTAGGTAGCGGGAGAGTCCAAGAGACCCAGTACTTC
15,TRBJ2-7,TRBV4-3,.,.,CASSQGRWPSYEQYF,TGCGCCAGCAGCCAAGGGCGGTGGCCCTCCTACGAGCAGTACTTC